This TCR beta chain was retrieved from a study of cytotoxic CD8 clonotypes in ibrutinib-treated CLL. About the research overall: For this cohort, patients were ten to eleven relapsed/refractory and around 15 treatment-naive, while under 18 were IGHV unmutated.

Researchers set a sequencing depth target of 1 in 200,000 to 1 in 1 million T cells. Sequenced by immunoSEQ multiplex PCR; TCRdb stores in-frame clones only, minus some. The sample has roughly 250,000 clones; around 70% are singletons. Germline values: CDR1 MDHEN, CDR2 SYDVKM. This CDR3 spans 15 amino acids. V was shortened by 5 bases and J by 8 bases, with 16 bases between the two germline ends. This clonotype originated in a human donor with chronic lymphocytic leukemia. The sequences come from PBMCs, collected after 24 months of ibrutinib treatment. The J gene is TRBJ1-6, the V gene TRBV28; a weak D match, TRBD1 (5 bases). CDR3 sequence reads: CASSPGGESDSPLHF. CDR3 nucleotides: TGTGCCAGCAGTCCGGGAGGGGAATCAGATTCACCCCTCCACTTT.